Only one count was recorded for the clone carrying this T cell receptor beta chain. The antigen is not known. The study pooled second doses at about 4 or about 12 weeks. This specimen comes from a study of T cell responses to AZD1222 COVID-19 vaccine. The data were produced by immunoSEQ multiplex PCR, yet TCRdb's version contains in-frame clones alone and is incomplete. The sample shows 150,000 to 250,000 clones, around 93% of them seen only once. General observations from the study: Variant regions that are unmutated are reportedly the target of nearly half of spike-specific TCRs. Among AZD1222 vaccinees, only 5 to 7 were seropositive at baseline.

The CDR3 is 13 amino acids. The germline V gene encodes CDR1 SGHRS and CDR2 YFSETQ. The ends were cut back, 3 bases at V and 1 base at J, with 7 bases in the middle. The material was peripheral blood, obtained 28 days after the second AZD1222 dose. The clonotype originates from an adult who received the AZD1222 COVID-19 vaccine. The V and J genes are TRBV5-1 and TRBJ1-1, with no clear D. Here the CDR3 reads CASSSTENTEAFF. The CDR3, as DNA: TGCGCCAGCAGCTCTACAGAGAACACTGAAGCTTTCTTT.